This T cell receptor (beta chain) was sequenced for a study of blood T cell repertoires in COVID-19. CDR1 and CDR2 (germline): MGHRA, YSYEKL. Germline trimming cut 4 bases from V and 6 bases from J; bases unmatched to any gene: 3. The CDR3 covers 13 residues. TCRdb's copy holds only in-frame clones and misses some; the assay was immunoSEQ multiplex PCR. The sample yields 190,000 or so clones, about 85% seen once. The genes are TRBV4-1 and TRBJ1-5, with TRBD1 matching over 7 bases. Sequences were obtained from peripheral blood. The sequence came from an elderly woman with acute or convalescent COVID-19. CDR3 sequence: CASSLQGGQPQHF. The DNA for the CDR3 is TGCGCCAGCAGCCTCCAGGGGGGTCAGCCCCAGCATTTT.